The T cell receptor beta chain under discussion was sequenced for a study of T cell repertoires in cytomegalovirus infection (dated by TCRdb to between 2018 and 2020). For the wider study: Donor HLA type was relevant to the analysis, because carriage of CMV infection together with the matching HLA type was indicated by public TCR beta signatures.

What the research found in general, with its limitations: The ex vivo response was dominated by HLA-C-restricted CMV-specific TCR beta clonotypes, and the single most frequent clonotype in two of eight donors was supplied by these HLA-C-restricted clonotypes. Carriers of CMV infection plus the relevant HLA type were discriminated by the cumulative frequency of public TCR beta family members in the study cohort and in an independent 352-donor cohort.

For sequencing, an Illumina HiSeq 1500 was employed. In-frame beta chains were kept once TCRdb had trimmed the public reads at Q25 with fastp and called clones with MiXCR. All rows with the same CDR3 protein become a single entry with the most common DNA and genes. The table for this sample lists hundreds of thousands of distinct CDR3 sequences; around 11% of them were counted only once. About 9.4% of the sample goes to the ten largest clones. Deletion took 3 bases off V and 6 bases off J, with a span of 23 bases between the germline ends. From a lookup of the germline V gene, CDR1 and CDR2 are SGHNT and YENEEA. The CDR3 goes from the cysteine to the phenylalanine over 17 residues. The read is trimmed to its CDR3 DNA, 51 bases read in frame from base 1. Points on this clonotype: Its specific antigen is unknown. The sample holds no much larger clone one base away, and base qualities are not on file.

The specimen was PBMCs. The rearrangement joined TRBV11-3 to TRBJ1-1; confidence is insufficient to name the D gene. The clonotype originates from a human donor in good health (CMV status not recorded). Some clones in this sample may be carry-over from other donors' samples. The CDR3 region: CASSLTLGPGSSSEAFF. At the DNA level, the sequence is TGTGCCAGCAGCTTGACTCTAGGCCCGGGGTCGAGTTCTGAAGCTTTCTTT.